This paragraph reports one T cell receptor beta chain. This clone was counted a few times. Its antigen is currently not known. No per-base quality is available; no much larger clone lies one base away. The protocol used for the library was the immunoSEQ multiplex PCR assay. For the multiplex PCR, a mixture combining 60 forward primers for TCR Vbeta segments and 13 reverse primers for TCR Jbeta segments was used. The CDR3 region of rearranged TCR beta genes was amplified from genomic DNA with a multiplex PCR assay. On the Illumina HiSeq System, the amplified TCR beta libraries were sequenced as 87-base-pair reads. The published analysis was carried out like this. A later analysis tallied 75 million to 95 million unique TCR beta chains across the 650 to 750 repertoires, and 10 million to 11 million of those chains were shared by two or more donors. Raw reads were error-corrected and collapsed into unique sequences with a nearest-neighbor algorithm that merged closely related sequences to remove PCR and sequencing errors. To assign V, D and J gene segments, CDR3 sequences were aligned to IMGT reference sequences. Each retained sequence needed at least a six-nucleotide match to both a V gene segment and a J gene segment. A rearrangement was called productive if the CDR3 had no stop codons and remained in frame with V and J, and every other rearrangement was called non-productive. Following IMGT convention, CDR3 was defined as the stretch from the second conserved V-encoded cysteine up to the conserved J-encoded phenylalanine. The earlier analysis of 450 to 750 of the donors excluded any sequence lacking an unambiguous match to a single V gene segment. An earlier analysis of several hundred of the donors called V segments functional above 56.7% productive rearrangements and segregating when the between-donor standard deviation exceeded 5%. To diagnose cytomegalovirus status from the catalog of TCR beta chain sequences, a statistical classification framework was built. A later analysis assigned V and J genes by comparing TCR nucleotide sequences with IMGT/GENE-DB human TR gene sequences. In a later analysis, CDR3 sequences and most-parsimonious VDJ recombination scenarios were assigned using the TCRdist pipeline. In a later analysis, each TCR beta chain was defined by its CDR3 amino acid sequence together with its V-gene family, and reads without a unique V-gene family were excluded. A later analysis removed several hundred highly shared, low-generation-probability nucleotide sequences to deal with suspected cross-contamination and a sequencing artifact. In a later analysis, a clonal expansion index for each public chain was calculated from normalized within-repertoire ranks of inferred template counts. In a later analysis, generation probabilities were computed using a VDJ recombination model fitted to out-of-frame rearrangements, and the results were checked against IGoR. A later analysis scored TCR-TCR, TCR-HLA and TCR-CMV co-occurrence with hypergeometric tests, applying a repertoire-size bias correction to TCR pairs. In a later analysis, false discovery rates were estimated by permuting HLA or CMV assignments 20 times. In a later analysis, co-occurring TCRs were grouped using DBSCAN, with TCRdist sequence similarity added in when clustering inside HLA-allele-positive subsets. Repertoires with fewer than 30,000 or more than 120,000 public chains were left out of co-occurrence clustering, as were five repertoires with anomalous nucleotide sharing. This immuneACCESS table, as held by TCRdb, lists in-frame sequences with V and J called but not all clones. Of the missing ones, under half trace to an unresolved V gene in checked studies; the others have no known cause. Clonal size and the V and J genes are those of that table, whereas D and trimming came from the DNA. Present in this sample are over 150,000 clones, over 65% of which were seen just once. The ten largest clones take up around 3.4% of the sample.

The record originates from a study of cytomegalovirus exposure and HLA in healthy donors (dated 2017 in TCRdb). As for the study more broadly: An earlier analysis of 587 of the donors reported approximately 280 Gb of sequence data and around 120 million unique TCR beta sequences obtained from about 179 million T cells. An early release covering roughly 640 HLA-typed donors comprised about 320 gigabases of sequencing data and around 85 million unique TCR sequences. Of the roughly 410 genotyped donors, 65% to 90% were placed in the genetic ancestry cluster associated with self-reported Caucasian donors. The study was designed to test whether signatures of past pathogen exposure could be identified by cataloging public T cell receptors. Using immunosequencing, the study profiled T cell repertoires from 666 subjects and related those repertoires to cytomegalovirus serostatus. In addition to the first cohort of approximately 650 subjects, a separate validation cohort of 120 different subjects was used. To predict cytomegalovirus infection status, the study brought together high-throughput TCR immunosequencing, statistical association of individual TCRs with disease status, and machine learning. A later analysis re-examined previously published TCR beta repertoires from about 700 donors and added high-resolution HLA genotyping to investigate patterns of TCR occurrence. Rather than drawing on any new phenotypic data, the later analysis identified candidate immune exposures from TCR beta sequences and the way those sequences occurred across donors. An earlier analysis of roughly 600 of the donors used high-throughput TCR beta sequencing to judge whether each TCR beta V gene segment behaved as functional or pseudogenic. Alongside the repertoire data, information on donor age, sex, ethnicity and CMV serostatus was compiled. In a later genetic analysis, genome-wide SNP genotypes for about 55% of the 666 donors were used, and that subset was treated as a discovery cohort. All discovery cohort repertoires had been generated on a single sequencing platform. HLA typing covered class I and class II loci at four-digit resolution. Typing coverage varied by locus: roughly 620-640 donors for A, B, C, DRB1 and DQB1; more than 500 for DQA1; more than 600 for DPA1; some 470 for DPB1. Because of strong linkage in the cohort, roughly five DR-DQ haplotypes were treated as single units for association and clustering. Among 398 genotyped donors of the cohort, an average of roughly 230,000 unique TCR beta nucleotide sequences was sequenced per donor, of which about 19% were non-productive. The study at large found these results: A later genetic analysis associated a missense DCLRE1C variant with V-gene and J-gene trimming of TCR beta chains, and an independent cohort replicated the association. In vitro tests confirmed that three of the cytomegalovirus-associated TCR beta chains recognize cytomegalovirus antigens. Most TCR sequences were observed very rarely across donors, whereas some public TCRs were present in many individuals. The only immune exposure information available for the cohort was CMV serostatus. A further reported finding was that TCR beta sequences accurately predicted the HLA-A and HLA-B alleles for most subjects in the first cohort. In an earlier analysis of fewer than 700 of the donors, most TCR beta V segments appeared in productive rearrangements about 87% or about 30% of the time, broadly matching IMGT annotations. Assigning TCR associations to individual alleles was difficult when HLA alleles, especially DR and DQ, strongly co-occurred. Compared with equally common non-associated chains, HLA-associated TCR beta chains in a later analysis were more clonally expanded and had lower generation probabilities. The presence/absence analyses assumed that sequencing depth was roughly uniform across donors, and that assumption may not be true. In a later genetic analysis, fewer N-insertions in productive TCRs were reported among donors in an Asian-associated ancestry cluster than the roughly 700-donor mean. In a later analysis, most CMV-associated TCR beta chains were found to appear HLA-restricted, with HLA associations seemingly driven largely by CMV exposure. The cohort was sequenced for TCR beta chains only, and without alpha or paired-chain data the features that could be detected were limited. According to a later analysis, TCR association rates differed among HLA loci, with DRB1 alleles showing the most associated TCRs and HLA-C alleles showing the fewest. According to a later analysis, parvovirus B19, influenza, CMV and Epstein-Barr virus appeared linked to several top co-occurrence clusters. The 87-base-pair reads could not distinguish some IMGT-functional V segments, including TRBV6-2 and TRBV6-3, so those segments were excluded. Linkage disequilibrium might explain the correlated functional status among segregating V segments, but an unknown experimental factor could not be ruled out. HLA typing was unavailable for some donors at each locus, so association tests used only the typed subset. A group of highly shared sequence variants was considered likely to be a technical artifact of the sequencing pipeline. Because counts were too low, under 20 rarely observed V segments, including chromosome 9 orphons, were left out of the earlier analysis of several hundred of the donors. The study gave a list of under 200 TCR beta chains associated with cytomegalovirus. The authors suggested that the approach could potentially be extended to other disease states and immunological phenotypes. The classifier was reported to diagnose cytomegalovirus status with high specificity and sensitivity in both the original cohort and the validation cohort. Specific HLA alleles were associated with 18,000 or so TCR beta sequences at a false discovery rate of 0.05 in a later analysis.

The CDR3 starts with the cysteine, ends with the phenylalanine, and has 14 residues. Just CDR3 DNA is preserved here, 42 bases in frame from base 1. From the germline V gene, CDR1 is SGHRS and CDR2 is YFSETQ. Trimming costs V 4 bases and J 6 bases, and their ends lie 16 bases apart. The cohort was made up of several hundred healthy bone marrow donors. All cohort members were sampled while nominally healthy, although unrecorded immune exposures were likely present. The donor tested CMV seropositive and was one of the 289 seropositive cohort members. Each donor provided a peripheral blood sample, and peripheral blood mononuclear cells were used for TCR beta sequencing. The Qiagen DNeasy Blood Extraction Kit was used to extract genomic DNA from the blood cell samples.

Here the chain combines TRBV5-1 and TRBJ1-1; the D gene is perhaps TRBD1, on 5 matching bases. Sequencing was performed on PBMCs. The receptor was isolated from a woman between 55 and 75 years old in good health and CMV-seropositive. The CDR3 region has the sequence CASSQQTTGAEAFF. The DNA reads TGCGCCAGCAGCCAACAAACGACGGGGGCTGAAGCTTTCTTT.